These 24 T cell receptor beta chains were all obtained from the same sample, sequenced in a study of T cell repertoires in cytomegalovirus infection. In TCRdb, the reads were re-called with MiXCR into one record per CDR3 protein. The profile shows nearly 650,000 distinct CDR3 sequences, more than 20% of them singletons. The specimen sequenced was CD8+ T cells from PBMCs. The receptor source for this set is a human donor in good health (CMV status not recorded). Some clones in this sample may be carry-over from other donors' samples.

This rearrangement joins TRBV20-1 to TRBJ1-1, with D maybe TRBD1 (6 bases). The CDR3 consists of 13 residues. Trimming pared 3 bases from V and 6 bases from J, leaving 14 bases between. Germline V gene lookup returns CDR1 DFQATT and CDR2 SNEGSKA (reference sequence). The CDR3: CSASQGGWAEAFF. The CDR3 nucleotides are TGCAGTGCTAGTCAAGGGGGGTGGGCTGAAGCTTTCTTT.

The sample holds many counts of this clonotype. The genes are TRBV12-5 and TRBJ2-1; D may be TRBD1 (5 bases). The CDR3 totals 15 residues. Trimming took 1 base from V and 6 from J, leaving 13 bases between them. Looked up from germline, CDR1 is LGHNT and CDR2 is FRNRAP. In nucleotides, the CDR3 is TGTGCTAGTGGTTTGGGTACAGGAGATGGCAATGAGCAGTTCTTC. Protein sequence: CASGLGTGDGNEQFF.

The chain combines TRBV7-6 with TRBJ2-7; D may be TRBD2 (6 bases). This CDR3 has 17 amino acids. The germline gives CDR1 SGHVS, CDR2 FNYEAQ. The CDR3 DNA reads as TGTGCTAGCAGCTTAGCGGAAAGATTGCAGAGGTCCTACGAGCAGTACGTC. Protein: CASSLAERLQRSYEQYV.

This clonotype has only a few counts. V gene TRBV6-2 or TRBV6-3 combines with J gene TRBJ2-7, with no clear D. Deletions cut 4 bases from V and 1 base from J, with 11 bases between. The germline V gene encodes CDR1 MNHEY and CDR2 SVGEGT. CDR3 length: 14 amino acids. DNA for the CDR3: TGTGCCAGCAGTTTCTCAGCCTTTTCCTACGAGCAGTACGTC. Translated, it gives CASSFSAFSYEQYV.

This clonotype has just a few counts. The chain is built from TRBV4-3 and TRBJ1-1; D ambiguous. V was cut by 5 bases and J by 3 bases, with 10 bases left in between. This CDR3 contains 13 residues. Germline-derived CDR1 and CDR2 are LGHNA and YSLEER. CDR3 coding DNA: TGCGCCAGCAGCTCTGACGGGTACACTGAAGCTTTCTTT. It translates to CASSSDGYTEAFF.

This clonotype has at least ten counts. The chain couples TRBV7-9 to TRBJ2-7; TRBD2 matches at 14 bases. V lost 5 bases to trimming and J lost 2 bases; unmatched junction nucleotides: 8. Germline CDR1 and CDR2: SEHNR and FQNEAQ (reference sequence). CDR3 length: 17 residues. This CDR3 is CASSPPPGLAGAYEQYF. The CDR3 nucleotides are TGTGCCAGCAGCCCTCCTCCGGGACTAGCGGGGGCCTACGAGCAGTACTTC.

The gene calls are TRBV19 and TRBJ1-5; 9 bases line up with TRBD1. V shed 3 bases, J shed 3 bases, and the junction held 3 bases outside the gene matches. The CDR3 is 15 amino acids. CDR1 LNHDA and CDR2 SQIVND come from the germline V gene (reference sequence). CDR3 loop: CASSIRDRANQPQHF. CDR3 in DNA: TGTGCCAGTAGTATCCGGGACAGGGCCAATCAGCCCCAGCATTTT.

Ten or more counts support this clonotype. The chain combines TRBV19 with TRBJ2-5, with 10 bases matching TRBD2. The germline V gene encodes CDR1 LNHDA and CDR2 SQIVND (reference sequence). J gave up 2 bases and V 4 bases, and 13 bases lay outside the gene matches. The CDR3 loop spans 18 amino acids. CDR3 DNA: TGTGCCAGTAGTACCAGTACTAGCGGGGCCACACCGCAAGAGACCCAGTACTTC. Residues: CASSTSTSGATPQETQYF.

The sample holds many counts of this clonotype. V and J are TRBV12-3 or TRBV12-4 and TRBJ1-2; a weak D match, TRBD1 (6 bases). The CDR3 sequence is 17 residues long. The ends were cut back, 2 bases at V and 3 bases at J, with 19 bases in the middle. The CDR3 protein is CASSLRSGANWDYGYTF. The CDR3 DNA reads TGTGCCAGCAGTTTAAGATCAGGGGCGAATTGGGACTATGGCTACACCTTC.

The sample holds a few counts of this clonotype. J is TRBJ2-3 and V is TRBV2; D gene unclear. The V gene lost 4 bases and the J gene lost 6 bases, with 14 bases spanning the gap. The germline CDR1 and CDR2 sequences are SNHLY and FYNNEI. This CDR3 is built from 14 residues. CDR3 protein: CASSGGQGPDTQYF. In nucleotides, the CDR3 is TGTGCCAGCAGTGGAGGTCAAGGGCCCGATACGCAGTATTTT.

This clonotype was recorded a few times. The chain recombines TRBV20-1 with TRBJ2-3; D tentatively fits TRBD1 or TRBD2 (5 bases each). Trimming cost V 3 bases and J 2 bases, with 12 bases left between them. This CDR3 spans 14 amino acids. Germline V lookup: CDR1 DFQATT, CDR2 SNEGSKA (reference sequence). The CDR3 DNA follows: TGCAGTGCTAGGGGACGGATATACACAGATACGCAGTATTTT. This encodes CSARGRIYTDTQYF.

The chain joins TRBV7-3 to TRBJ2-3, with D maybe TRBD1 (5 bases). The germline V gene encodes CDR1 SGHTA and CDR2 FQGTGA. CDR3 length: 16 amino acids. V lost 1 base and J lost 0, with 11 bases in between. In DNA, the CDR3 is TGTGCCAGCAGCTTAATGCAGGGCAGCAGCACAGATACGCAGTATTTT. This sequence encodes CASSLMQGSSTDTQYF.

Concerning this clonotype itself: The junction departs from germline at one end; a sequencing error may be responsible. The chain recombines TRBV12-3 or TRBV12-4 with TRBJ2-1; D is unclear. The CDR3 spans 13 residues. The CDR3 is CVSSSWAYNEQFF. The CDR3 nucleotides read TGTGTCAGCAGTAGTTGGGCTTACAATGAGCAGTTCTTC.

The rearrangement uses TRBV6-5 and TRBJ2-5, with 8 bases lining up with TRBD2. V shed 5 bases, J shed 2 bases, and the junction held 10 bases outside the gene matches. The germline gives CDR1 MNHEY, CDR2 SVGAGI. The CDR3 spans 16 residues. The CDR3 sequence: CASSALNQRGQETQYF. The CDR3 DNA reads TGTGCCAGCAGTGCGTTGAACCAGCGGGGGCAAGAGACCCAGTACTTC.

The chain employs TRBV5-6 and TRBJ2-7; no clear D gene. Germline V lookup: CDR1 SGHDT, CDR2 YYEEEE. This CDR3 comprises 14 residues. Trimming took off 4 bases at V and 2 bases at J, with 13 bases between the two ends. Here the CDR3 reads CASSPETHTYEQYF. DNA for the CDR3: TGTGCCAGCAGCCCGGAGACACACACCTACGAGCAGTACTTC.

This clonotype was picked up many times. The chain has TRBV7-6 and TRBJ2-1, with a tentative D call TRBD2 (6 bases). CDR3 length: 13 residues. Per germline, CDR1 SGHVS and CDR2 FNYEAQ. V shed 1 base and J shed 8 bases, with 9 bases lying between them. The CDR3: CASSLVPGDEQFF. The CDR3 nucleotides read TGTGCCAGCAGCTTAGTTCCGGGGGATGAGCAGTTCTTC.

The V and J genes are TRBV12-3 or TRBV12-4 and TRBJ1-3; the match to TRBD1 covers 7 bases. The CDR3 totals 20 residues. V shed 6 bases, J shed 0 bases, and the junction held 20 bases outside the gene matches. The CDR3 bases are TGTGCCAGCAGACGCTATGACCGGGACAGCTACTTCTTCTCTGGAAACACCATATATTTT. It specifies CASRRYDRDSYFFSGNTIYF.

As concerns this clonotype: Sequence at one end of the junction differs from germline and may be a read error. J is TRBJ2-1 and V is TRBV6-5, with 10 bases that match TRBD1. Germline CDR1 is MNHEY and CDR2 is SVGAGI. This CDR3 region has 16 residues. Here the CDR3 reads CAGSYPGQGVVDEQFF. The CDR3 region has the DNA TGTGCCGGCAGTTATCCTGGACAGGGGGTAGTCGATGAGCAGTTCTTC.

The rearrangement links TRBV29-1 to TRBJ1-1, with D uncertain. This CDR3 is built from 12 residues. Germline V gene sequence: CDR1 SQVTM, CDR2 ANQGSEA. V was cut by 5 bases and J by 1 base, with 8 bases left in between. CDR3 region: CSVSRQNTEAFF. The CDR3 nucleotides are TGCAGCGTTTCCAGGCAGAACACTGAAGCTTTCTTT.

As for this clonotype: Just one base apart from a much larger clone, this may be a read error. The CDR3 region is CASSGGSEKLFF. Written as DNA, the CDR3 is TGTGCCAGCAGCGGGGGGAGTGAAAAACTGTTTTTT. This chain joins TRBV4-1 and TRBJ1-4, with a possible D match to TRBD1 (5 bases). Germline CDR1 and CDR2: MGHRA and YSYEKL. The CDR3 extends over 12 amino acids.

This sequence joins TRBV4-3 and TRBJ2-3, with D possibly being TRBD1 (6 bases). Trimming removed 5 bases at V and 5 bases at J, with 11 bases between. The length of the CDR3 is 13 residues. Germline V gene lookup returns CDR1 LGHNA and CDR2 YSLEER. The CDR3 reads CASSEGVEDTQYF. DNA of the CDR3: TGCGCCAGCAGCGAGGGGGTAGAAGATACGCAGTATTTT.

The J gene is TRBJ1-1, the V gene TRBV6-6, with D possibly TRBD1 on 5 matching bases. Germline assignment: CDR1 MNHNY and CDR2 SVGAGI (reference sequence). Trimming took 0 bases from V and 6 from J, leaving 17 bases between them. This CDR3 is 16 amino acids long. CDR3 in DNA: TGTGCCAGCAGTTACTCGCCGAGGGGCGCGAATGCTGAAGCTTTCTTT. This codes for CASSYSPRGANAEAFF.

This clonotype was counted between two and nine times. The rearrangement links TRBV27 to TRBJ2-2; D possibly corresponds to TRBD2 (6 bases). The CDR3 contains 12 residues. CDR1 and CDR2 from the germline V gene are MNHEY and SMNVEV (reference sequence). Trimming stripped 6 bases from V and 7 bases from J, with 9 bases between. The CDR3 region is CASRRGIGELFF. In nucleotides, the CDR3 is TGTGCCAGCAGACGGGGGATCGGGGAGCTGTTTTTT.

This clonotype was observed a handful of times. This chain links TRBV27 with TRBJ2-7; possibly TRBD1 for D (6 bases). Germline V gene lookup returns CDR1 MNHEY and CDR2 SMNVEV (reference sequence). This CDR3 comprises 14 residues. V lost 4 bases to trimming and J lost 2 bases, with 12 bases between them. The DNA of the CDR3 is TGTGCCAGCAGTTCGGACAGCAGACCCTACGAGCAGTACTTC. Its translation: CASSSDSRPYEQYF.